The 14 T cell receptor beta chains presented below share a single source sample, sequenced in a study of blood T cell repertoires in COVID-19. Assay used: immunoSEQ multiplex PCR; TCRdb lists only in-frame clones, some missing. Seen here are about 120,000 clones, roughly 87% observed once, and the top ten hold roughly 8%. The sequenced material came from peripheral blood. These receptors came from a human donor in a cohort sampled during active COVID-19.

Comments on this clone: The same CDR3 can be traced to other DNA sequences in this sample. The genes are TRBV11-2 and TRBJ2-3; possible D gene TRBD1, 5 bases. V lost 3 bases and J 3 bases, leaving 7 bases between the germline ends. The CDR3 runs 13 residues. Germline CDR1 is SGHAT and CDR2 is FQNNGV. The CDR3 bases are TGTGCCAGCAGCTTCCAGGGAACAGATACGCAGTATTTT. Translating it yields CASSFQGTDTQYF.

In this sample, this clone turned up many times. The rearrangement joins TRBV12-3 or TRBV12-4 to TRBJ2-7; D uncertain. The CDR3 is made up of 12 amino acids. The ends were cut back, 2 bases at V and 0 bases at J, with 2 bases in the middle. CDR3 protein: CASSLHSYEQYF. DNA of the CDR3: TGTGCCAGCAGTTTACACTCCTACGAGCAGTACTTC.

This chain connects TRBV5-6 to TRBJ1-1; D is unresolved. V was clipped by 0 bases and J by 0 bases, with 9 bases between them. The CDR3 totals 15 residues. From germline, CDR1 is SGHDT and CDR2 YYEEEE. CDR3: CASSLDGGMNTEAFF. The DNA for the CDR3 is TGTGCCAGCAGCTTGGATGGAGGCATGAACACTGAAGCTTTCTTT.

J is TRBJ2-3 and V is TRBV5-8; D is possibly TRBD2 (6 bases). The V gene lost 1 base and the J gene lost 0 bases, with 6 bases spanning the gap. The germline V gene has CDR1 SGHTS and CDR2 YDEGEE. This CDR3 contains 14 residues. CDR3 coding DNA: TGTGCCAGCAGCTTGCGGGGGAGCACAGATACGCAGTATTTT. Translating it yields CASSLRGSTDTQYF.

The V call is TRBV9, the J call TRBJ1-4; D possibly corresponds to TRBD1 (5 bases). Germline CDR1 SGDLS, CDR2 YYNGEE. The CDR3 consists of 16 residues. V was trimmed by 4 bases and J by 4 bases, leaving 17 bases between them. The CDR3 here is CASSPYGGTRNEKLFF. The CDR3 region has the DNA TGTGCCAGCAGCCCATATGGGGGGACCCGTAATGAAAAACTGTTTTTT.

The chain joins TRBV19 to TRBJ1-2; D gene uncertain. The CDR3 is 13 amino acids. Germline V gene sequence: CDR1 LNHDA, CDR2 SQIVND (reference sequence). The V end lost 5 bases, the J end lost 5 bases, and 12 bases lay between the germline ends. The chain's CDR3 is CASSPGWWYGYTF. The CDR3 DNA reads TGTGCCAGTAGTCCCGGGTGGTGGTATGGCTACACCTTC.

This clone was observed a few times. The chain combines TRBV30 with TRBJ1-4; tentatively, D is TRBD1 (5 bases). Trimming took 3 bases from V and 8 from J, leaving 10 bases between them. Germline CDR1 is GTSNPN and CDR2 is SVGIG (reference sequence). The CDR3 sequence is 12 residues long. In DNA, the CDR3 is TGTGCCTGGAGGGAGGGGAGGGAAAAACTGTTTTTT. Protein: CAWREGREKLFF.

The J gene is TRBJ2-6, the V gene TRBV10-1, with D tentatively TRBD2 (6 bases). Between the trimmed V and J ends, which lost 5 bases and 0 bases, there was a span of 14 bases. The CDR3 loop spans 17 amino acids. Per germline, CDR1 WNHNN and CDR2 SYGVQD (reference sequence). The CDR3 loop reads CASSSSPGGSGANVLTF. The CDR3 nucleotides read TGCGCCAGCAGTTCCAGCCCCGGGGGCTCTGGGGCCAACGTCCTGACTTTC.

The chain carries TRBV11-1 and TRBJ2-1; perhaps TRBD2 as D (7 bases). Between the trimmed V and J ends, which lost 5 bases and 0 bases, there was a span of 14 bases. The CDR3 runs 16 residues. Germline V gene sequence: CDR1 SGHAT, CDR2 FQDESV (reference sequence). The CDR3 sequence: CASSPGGRGSYNEQFF. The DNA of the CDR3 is TGTGCCAGCAGCCCGGGGGGCAGGGGCTCCTACAATGAGCAGTTCTTC. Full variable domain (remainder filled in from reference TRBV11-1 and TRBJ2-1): EAEVAQSPRYKITEKSQAVAFWCDPISGHATLYWYRQILGQGPELLVQFQDESVVDDSQLPKDRFSAERLKGVDSTLKIQPAELGDSAMYLCASSPGGRGSYNEQFFGPGTRLTVL.

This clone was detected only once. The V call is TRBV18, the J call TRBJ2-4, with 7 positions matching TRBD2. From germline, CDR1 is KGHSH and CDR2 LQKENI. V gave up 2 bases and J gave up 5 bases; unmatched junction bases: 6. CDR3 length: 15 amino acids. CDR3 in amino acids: CASSPSGGVENIQYF. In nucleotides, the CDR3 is TGTGCCAGCTCACCAAGTGGGGGGGTGGAAAACATTCAGTACTTC.

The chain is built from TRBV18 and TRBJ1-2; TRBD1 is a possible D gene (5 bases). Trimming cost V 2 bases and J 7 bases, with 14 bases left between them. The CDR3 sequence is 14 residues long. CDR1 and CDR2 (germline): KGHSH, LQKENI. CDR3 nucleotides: TGTGCCAGCTCACCAGCAGGGTTAAGGGGTGGCTACACCTTC. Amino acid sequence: CASSPAGLRGGYTF.

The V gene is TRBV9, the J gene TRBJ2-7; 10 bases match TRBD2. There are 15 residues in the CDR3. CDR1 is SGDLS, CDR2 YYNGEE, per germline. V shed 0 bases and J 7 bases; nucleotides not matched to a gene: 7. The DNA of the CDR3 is TGTGCCAGCAGCGTAGAGGGAGCGGGGGGGAGTGAGCAGTACTTC. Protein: CASSVEGAGGSEQYF.

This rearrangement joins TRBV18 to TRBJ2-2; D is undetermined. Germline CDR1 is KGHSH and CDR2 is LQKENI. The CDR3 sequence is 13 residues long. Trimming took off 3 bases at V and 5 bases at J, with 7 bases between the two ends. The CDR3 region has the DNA TGTGCCAGCTCACCGACGACTACCGGGGAGCTGTTTTTT. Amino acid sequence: CASSPTTTGELFF.

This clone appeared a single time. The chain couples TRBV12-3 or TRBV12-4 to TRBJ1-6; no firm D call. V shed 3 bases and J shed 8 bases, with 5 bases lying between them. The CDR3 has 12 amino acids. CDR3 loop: CASSFGHSPLHF. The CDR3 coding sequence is TGTGCCAGCAGTTTTGGCCATTCACCCCTCCACTTT.